The rows below give T cell receptor beta chains drawn from one sample of a study of long-term antiretroviral therapy in people with HIV. Some clones are missing from TCRdb's copy, which holds only in-frame ones; the method was immunoSEQ multiplex PCR. The repertoire holds about 23,000 clones, with approximately 91% as singletons. Sequencing used unsorted PBMCs, obtained 0.6 years after starting antiretroviral therapy. The receptor source for this set is a man between 60 and 75 years old with HIV. Each CDR3 is given with its conserved first and last residue. D genes are given only for firm matches. Clone size is not always given. Where it is, it says once, few, many or a class for expanded clones.

D: TRBD2; V: TRBV5-4; J: TRBJ2-4; size: once; DNA: TGTGCCAGCAGCATGGGACTAGGATATAACATTCAGTACTTC; CDR3: CASSMGLGYNIQYF
D: -; V: TRBV12-5; J: TRBJ2-1; size: -; DNA: TGTGCTAGTGGTTTAAGGCTAGCCGTCTACAATGAGCAGTTCTTC; CDR3: CASGLRLAVYNEQFF
D: TRBD1; V: TRBV11-3; J: TRBJ1-5; size: -; DNA: TGTGCCAGCAGCTTAGATCGGGACAGGGGGCCCCCTCTCCTCAATCAGCCCCAGCATTTT; CDR3: CASSLDRDRGPPLLNQPQHF
D: TRBD1; V: TRBV6-1; J: TRBJ1-1; size: -; DNA: TGTGCCAGCAGTGAAGGCCCGCCTAGGGGGCTGAACACTGAAGCTTTCTTT; CDR3: CASSEGPPRGLNTEAFF
D: TRBD1; V: TRBV7-9; J: TRBJ1-6; size: few; DNA: TGTGCCAGCAGCTTAGACAGGGGGCACTCACCCCTCCACTTT; CDR3: CASSLDRGHSPLHF
D: -; V: TRBV12-5; J: TRBJ1-6; size: -; DNA: TGTGCTAGTGGTTTACGGCAGTGCTATAATTCACCCCTCCACTTT; CDR3: CASGLRQCYNSPLHF
D: -; V: TRBV6-5; J: TRBJ1-2; size: -; DNA: TGTGCCAGCAGCTCCCCCAAATCGGGCTATGGCTACACCTTC; CDR3: CASSSPKSGYGYTF
D: -; V: TRBV9; J: TRBJ2-6; size: once; DNA: TGTGCCAGCAGCGTAGGAGGCAGGGCCAACGTCCTGACTTTC; CDR3: CASSVGGRANVLTF
D: TRBD1; V: TRBV7-3; J: TRBJ1-2; size: -; DNA: TGTGCCAGCAGTCGAGCCCCGGGAGTAACAGGGGCTGATGGCTACACCTTC; CDR3: CASSRAPGVTGADGYTF
D: TRBD1; V: TRBV7-3; J: TRBJ1-2; size: -; DNA: TGTGCCAGCAGCTTTGGACAGGGGGCGTGGGGCTACACCTTC; CDR3: CASSFGQGAWGYTF
D: TRBD2; V: TRBV5-1; J: TRBJ2-7; size: -; DNA: TGCGCCAGCAGTTCTGGACTAGGACTAGCGGCCTACGAGCAGTACTTC; CDR3: CASSSGLGLAAYEQYF
D: -; V: TRBV1; J: TRBJ2-4; size: -; DNA: TGCACCAGCAGCCCCTCATGGGAGCGAACCAAAAACATTCAGTACTTC; CDR3: CTSSPSWERTKNIQYF
D: -; V: TRBV6-6; J: TRBJ1-2; size: -; DNA: TGTGCCAGCCATACGCGAGCTTATGGCTACACCTTC; CDR3: CASHTRAYGYTF
D: -; V: TRBV5-1; J: TRBJ2-7; size: -; DNA: TGCGCCAGCAGCTTGGTCGGGTACTCCTACGAGCAGTACTTC; CDR3: CASSLVGYSYEQYF
D: -; V: TRBV7-9; J: TRBJ1-4; size: -; DNA: TGTGCCAGCAGCCACCGCAGAAGCTCTAATGAAAAACTGTTTTTT; CDR3: CASSHRRSSNEKLFF
D: -; V: TRBV5-1; J: TRBJ1-3; size: -; DNA: TGCGCCAGCAGCAGGAATTCGGCGGGGTCTGGAAACACCATATATTTT; CDR3: CASSRNSAGSGNTIYF
D: TRBD2; V: TRBV14; J: TRBJ2-3; size: -; DNA: TGTGCCAGCAGCCGCCTCCTAGCGGGAACAGATACGCAGTATTTT; CDR3: CASSRLLAGTDTQYF
D: -; V: TRBV27; J: TRBJ2-1; size: -; DNA: TGTGCCAGCAGTTTACCAGAGACGGTTAATGAGCAGTTCTTC; CDR3: CASSLPETVNEQFF
D: -; V: TRBV4-3; J: TRBJ2-3; size: -; DNA: TGCGCCAGCAGCCAAGAGACAGGGAGGGCAGATACGCAGTATTTT; CDR3: CASSQETGRADTQYF